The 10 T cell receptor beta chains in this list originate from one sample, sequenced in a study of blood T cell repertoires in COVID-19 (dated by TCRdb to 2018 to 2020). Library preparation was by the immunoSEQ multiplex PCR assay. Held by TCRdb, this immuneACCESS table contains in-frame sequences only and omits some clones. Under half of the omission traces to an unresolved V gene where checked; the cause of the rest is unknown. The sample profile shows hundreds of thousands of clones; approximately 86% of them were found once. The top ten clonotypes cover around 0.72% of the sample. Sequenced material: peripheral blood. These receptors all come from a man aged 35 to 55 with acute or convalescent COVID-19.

The CDR3 nucleotides read TGTGCCAGCAGACAAGGTACTACTAGTACAGATACGCAGTATTTT. It translates to CASRQGTTSTDTQYF. This chain uses TRBV6-6 with TRBJ2-3; TRBD2 might be the D (5 bases). CDR3 length: 15 amino acids. Germline CDR1 MNHNY, CDR2 SVGAGI (reference sequence). V dropped 6 bases and J dropped 3 bases, with 16 bases sitting between them.

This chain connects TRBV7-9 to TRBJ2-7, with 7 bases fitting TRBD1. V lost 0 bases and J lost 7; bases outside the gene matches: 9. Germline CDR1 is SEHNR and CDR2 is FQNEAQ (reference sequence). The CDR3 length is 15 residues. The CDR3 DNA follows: TGTGCCAGCAGCTTAGCGGGGACAGCCTTTAGGGAGCAGTACTTC. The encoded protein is CASSLAGTAFREQYF.

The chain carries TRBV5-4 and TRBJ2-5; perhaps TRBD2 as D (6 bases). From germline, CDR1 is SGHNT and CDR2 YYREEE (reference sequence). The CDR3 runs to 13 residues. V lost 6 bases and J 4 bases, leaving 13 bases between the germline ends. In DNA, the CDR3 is TGTGCCAGCACCCCGGGAGTCTCAGAGACCCAGTACTTC. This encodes CASTPGVSETQYF.

In DNA, the CDR3 is TGTGCCAGCAGCTTGGAACAGGGAACTCATCAGCCCCAGCATTTT. This gives the protein CASSLEQGTHQPQHF. This rearrangement joins TRBV7-8 to TRBJ1-5, with D possibly matching TRBD1 (6 bases). Deletions cut 3 bases from V and 5 bases from J, with 14 bases between. CDR1 is SGHVS, CDR2 FQNEAQ, per germline. The CDR3 sequence is 15 residues long.

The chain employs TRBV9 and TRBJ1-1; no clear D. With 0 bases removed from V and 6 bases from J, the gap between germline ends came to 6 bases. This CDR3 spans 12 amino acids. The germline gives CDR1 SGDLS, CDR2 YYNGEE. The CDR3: CASSVDGAEAFF. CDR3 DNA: TGTGCCAGCAGCGTAGATGGAGCTGAAGCTTTCTTT.

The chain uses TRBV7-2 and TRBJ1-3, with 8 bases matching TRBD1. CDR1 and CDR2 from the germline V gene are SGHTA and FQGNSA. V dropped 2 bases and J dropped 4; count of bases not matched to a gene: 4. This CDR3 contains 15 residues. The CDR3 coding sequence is TGTGCCAGCAGCTTAAGGGACAGGCTAGGAAACACCATATATTTT. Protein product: CASSLRDRLGNTIYF.

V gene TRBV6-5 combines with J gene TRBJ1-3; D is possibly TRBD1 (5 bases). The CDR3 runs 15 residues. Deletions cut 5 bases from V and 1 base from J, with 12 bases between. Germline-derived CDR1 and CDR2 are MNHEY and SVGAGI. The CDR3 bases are TGTGCCAGCAGTCTCCGACAGCCTTCTGGAAACACCATATATTTT. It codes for CASSLRQPSGNTIYF.

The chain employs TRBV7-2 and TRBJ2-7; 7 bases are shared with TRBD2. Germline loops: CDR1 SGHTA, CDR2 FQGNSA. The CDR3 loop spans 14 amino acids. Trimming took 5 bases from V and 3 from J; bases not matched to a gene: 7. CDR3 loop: CASSLGGTVYEQYF. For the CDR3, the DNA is TGTGCCAGCAGCCTGGGGGGGACCGTCTACGAGCAGTACTTC. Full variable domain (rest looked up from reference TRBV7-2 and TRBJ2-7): GAGVSQSPSNKVTEKGKDVELRCDPISGHTALYWYRQSLGQGLEFLIYFQGNSAPDKSGLPSDRFSAERTGGSVSTLTIQRTQQEDSAVYLCASSLGGTVYEQYFGPGTRLTVT.

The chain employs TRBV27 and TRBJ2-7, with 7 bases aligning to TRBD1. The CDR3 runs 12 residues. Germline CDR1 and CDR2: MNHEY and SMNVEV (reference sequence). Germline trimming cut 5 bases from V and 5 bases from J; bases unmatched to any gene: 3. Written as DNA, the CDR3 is TGTGCCAGCAGTACGACAGGGAACGAGCAGTACTTC. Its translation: CASSTTGNEQYF.

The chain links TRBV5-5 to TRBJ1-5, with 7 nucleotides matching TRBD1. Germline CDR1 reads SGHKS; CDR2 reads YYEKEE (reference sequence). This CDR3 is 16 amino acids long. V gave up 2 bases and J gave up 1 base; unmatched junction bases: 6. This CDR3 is CASSLMTGRSNQPQHF. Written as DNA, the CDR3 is TGTGCCAGCAGCTTAATGACAGGGCGAAGCAATCAGCCCCAGCATTTT.